This T cell receptor beta chain was recovered during a study of tumor-infiltrating lymphocytes in localized non-small cell lung cancer. Study-level points and caveats: T-cell fraction did not differ between immunotypes IM1 and IM2.

This table comes from immunoSEQ multiplex PCR, and its TCRdb copy is limited to in-frame clones, with some not included. Altogether roughly 7,400 clones are present, 74% being singletons, with the ten largest covering about 8.9%. CDR3 size: 13 residues. V was trimmed by 4 bases and J by 0 bases, leaving 9 bases between them. Germline V gene data show CDR1 as SQVTM and CDR2 as ANQGSEA. Worth noting for this clone: Its specificity is not known.

J is TRBJ1-1 and V is TRBV29-1; D is unclear. Material for sequencing was uninvolved lung tissue not adjacent to the tumor. The TCR was taken from a human donor with non-small cell lung cancer. The CDR3 DNA is TGCAGCGTTGTTTCACATTTGAACACTGAAGCTTTCTTT. Translation gives CSVVSHLNTEAFF. The full variable domain, its missing parts supplied by reference TRBV29-1 and TRBJ1-1, is SAVISQKPSRDICQRGTSLTIQCQVDSQVTMMFWYRQQPGQSLTLIATANQGSEATYESGFVIDKFPISRPNLTFSTLTVSNMSPEDSSIYLCSVVSHLNTEAFFGQGTRLTVV.